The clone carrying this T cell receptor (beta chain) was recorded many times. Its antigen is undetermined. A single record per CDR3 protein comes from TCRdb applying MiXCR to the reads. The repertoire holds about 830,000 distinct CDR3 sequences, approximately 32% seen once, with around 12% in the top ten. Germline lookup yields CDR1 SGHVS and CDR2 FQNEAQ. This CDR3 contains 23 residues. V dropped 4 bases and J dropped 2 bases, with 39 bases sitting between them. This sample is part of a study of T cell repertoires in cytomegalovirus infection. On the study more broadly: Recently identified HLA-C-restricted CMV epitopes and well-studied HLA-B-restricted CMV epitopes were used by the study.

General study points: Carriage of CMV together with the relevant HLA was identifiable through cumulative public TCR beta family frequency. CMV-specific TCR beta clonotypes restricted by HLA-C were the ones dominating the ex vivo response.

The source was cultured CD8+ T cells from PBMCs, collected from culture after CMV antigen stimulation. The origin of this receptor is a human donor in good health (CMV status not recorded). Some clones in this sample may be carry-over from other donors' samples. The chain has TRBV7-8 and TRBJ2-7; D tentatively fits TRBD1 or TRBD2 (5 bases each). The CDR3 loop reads CASSYLTVGVSRDLPYTTYEQYF. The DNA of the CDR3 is TGTGCCAGCAGCTACCTAACCGTCGGGGTGAGCAGGGACCTCCCTTACACCACCTACGAGCAGTACTTC.